The entry that follows covers one TCR beta chain sequence. No antigen is known for it. One entry per CDR3 protein, called by TCRdb with MiXCR from the RT-PCR reads. The sample has about 480,000 distinct CDR3 sequences; approximately 13% are singletons. The data were obtained in a study of response to subunit inactivated influenza vaccine. Study-level results: T cells newly recruited by each seasonal influenza vaccination are few, the authors suggested.

V shed 5 bases, J shed 6 bases, and the junction held 10 bases outside the gene matches. The CDR3 is 17 residues long. The germline V gene has CDR1 ENHRY and CDR2 SYGVKD. The starting material was PBMCs from blood, obtained about 40 days after vaccination. The genes are TRBV10-3 and TRBJ2-2, with 12 positions matching TRBD2. This sequence was found in a man aged 45-60 years who received an inactivated influenza vaccine. In nucleotides, the CDR3 is TGTGCCATCAGTCTGACTAGCGGGAGTGAGTTGTCCGGGGAGCTGTTTTTT. This sequence encodes CAISLTSGSELSGELFF.